The source of this T cell receptor (beta chain) is a study of high-grade serous ovarian cancer treatment subgroups. At the level of the study: Samples averaged around 14,000 reads and roughly 7,700 unique TCR beta rearrangements.

Study-wide results and limits: Repertoire similarity ranged about 0.1 to 0.79 between tumors of one patient.

Tumor tissue was taken before any definitive surgery or chemotherapy was given. As regards this clone: What it recognizes is unknown.

This CDR3 comprises 13 residues. Germline values: CDR1 SGHDT, CDR2 YYEEEE. V shed 4 bases and J shed 8 bases, with 10 bases lying between them. This table comes from immunoSEQ multiplex PCR, and its TCRdb copy is limited to in-frame clones, with some not included. The top ten hold 5% to 7% of the sample, which has more than 15,000 clones, around 72% seen once. The clonotype originates from a human donor with high-grade serous ovarian cancer. What was sequenced was tumor tissue. The V gene is TRBV5-6, the J gene TRBJ1-6; D ambiguous. The CDR3 reads CASSPSAYSPLHF. DNA of the CDR3: TGTGCCAGCAGCCCATCAGCGTATTCACCCCTCCACTTT.